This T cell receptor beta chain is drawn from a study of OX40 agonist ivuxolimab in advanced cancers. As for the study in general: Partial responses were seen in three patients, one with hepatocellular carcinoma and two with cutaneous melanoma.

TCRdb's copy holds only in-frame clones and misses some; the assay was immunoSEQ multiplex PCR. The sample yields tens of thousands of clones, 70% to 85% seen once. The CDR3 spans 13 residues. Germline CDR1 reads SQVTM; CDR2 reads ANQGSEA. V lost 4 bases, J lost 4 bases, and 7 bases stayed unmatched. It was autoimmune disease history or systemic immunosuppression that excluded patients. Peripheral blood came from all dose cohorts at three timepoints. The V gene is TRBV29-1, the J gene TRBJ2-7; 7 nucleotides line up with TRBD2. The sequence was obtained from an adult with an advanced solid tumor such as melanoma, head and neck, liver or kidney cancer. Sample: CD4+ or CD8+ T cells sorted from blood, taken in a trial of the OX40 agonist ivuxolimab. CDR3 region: CSVVGLVGYEQYF. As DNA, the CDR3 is TGCAGCGTTGTAGGACTAGTAGGGTACGAGCAGTACTTC.